This T cell receptor (beta chain) was sequenced in a study of naive and memory T cell subsets. This clonotype was seen repeatedly, ten times or more. The SP2 primer and nested alpha and beta constant region primers amplified ligated cDNA in four rounds. One entry per CDR3 protein results from TCRdb running MiXCR on the 5' RACE reads. Seen here are about 48,000 distinct CDR3 sequences, 4.7% observed once, and the top ten hold about 0.8%. Looked up from germline, CDR1 is SEHNR and CDR2 is FQNEAQ (reference sequence). V lost 5 bases to trimming and J lost 10 bases, with 18 bases between them. This CDR3 has 14 residues. TCR cDNA received a 3' ligated oligonucleotide that carried a UMI.

The TCR sequence derives from a female donor in good health. This chain links TRBV7-9 with TRBJ2-1; D unclear. CDR3 DNA sequence: TGTGCCAGCAGCCTCTCAACAGTGGGTAGGGAGCAGTTCTTC. Translating gives CASSLSTVGREQFF. Full variable domain (outside the CDR3, taken from reference TRBV7-9 and TRBJ2-1): DTGVSQNPRHKITKRGQNVTFRCDPISEHNRLYWYRQTLGQGPEFLTYFQNEAQLEKSRLLSDRFSAERPKGSFSTLEIQRTEQGDSAMYLCASSLSTVGREQFFGPGTRLTVL.